This TCR beta chain was sequenced during a study of T cells in Graves' hyperthyroidism and ophthalmopathy. Study in general: Upon initial diagnosis and before any treatment, peripheral blood was collected. Study-level points and caveats: Most expanded thyroid clonotypes above 0.001 also appeared in blood.

A word on this clonotype: Its matching antigen is unknown. Germline and junction disagree at one end, which may indicate a read error.

There were TCR beta CDR3 regions amplified from RNA transcripts. Primed by the HTBI set, a first-round RT-PCR was run on the TCR CDR3. In TCRdb, the multiplex PCR reads were re-called with MiXCR into one record per CDR3 protein. The sample includes some 360,000 distinct CDR3 sequences, approximately 14% seen only once; the top ten take 11%. This CDR3 region has 13 residues. The germline V gene has CDR1 SGDLS and CDR2 YYNGEE. Diagnosis relied on clinical symptoms, serum thyroxine and TRAb, thyroid ultrasound and orbital computed tomography. This TCR came from a woman in her fifties or sixties with Graves' hyperthyroidism. Sequenced: blood. The chain carries TRBV9 and TRBJ2-5; a possible D gene is TRBD1 (6 bases). The CDR3 is CASSEGEEGTKYF. As DNA, the CDR3 is TGTGCCAGCAGCGAGGGGGAAGAGGGGACCAAGTACTTC.